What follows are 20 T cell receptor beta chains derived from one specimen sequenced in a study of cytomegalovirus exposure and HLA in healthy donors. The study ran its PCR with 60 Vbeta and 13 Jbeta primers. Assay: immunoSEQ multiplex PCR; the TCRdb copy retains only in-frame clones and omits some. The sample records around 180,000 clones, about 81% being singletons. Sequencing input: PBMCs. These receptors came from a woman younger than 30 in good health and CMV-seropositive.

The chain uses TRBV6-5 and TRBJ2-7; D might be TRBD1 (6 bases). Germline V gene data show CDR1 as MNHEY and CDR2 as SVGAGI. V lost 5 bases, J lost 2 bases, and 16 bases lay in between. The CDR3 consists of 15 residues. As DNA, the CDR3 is TGTGCCAGCAGTAGAAGCCCCGACAGGACCTACGAGCAGTACTTC. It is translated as CASSRSPDRTYEQYF.

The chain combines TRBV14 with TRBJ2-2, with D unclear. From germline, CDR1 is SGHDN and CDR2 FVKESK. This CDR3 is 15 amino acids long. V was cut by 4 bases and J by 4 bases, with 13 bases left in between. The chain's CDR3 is CASSPLTWSTGELFF. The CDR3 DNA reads TGTGCCAGCAGCCCCCTCACATGGAGCACCGGGGAGCTGTTTTTT.

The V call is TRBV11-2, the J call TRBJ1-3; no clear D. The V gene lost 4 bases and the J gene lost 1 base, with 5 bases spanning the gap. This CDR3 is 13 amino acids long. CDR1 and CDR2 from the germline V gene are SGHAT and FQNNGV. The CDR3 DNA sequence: TGTGCCAGCAGCTCTTTGTCTGGAAACACCATATATTTT. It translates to CASSSLSGNTIYF.

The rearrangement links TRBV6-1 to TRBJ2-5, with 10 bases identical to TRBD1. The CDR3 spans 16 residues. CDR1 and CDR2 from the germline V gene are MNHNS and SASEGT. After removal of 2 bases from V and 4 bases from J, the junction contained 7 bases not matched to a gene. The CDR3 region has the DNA TGTGCCAGCAGTGAATCGGTTGGGGACAGGGGAGAGACCCAGTACTTC. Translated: CASSESVGDRGETQYF.

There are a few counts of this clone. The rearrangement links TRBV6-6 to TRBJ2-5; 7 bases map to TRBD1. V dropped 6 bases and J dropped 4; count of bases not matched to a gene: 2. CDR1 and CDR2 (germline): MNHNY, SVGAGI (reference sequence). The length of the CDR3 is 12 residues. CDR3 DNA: TGTGCCAGCAGAGGACAGGTAGAGACCCAGTACTTC. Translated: CASRGQVETQYF.

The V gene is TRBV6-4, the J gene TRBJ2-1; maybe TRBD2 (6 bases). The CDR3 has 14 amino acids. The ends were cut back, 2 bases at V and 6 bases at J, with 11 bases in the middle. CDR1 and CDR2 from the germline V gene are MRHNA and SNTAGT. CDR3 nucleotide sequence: TGTGCCAGCAGTGACGCGGGGCAGAGCAATGAGCAGTTCTTC. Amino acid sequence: CASSDAGQSNEQFF.

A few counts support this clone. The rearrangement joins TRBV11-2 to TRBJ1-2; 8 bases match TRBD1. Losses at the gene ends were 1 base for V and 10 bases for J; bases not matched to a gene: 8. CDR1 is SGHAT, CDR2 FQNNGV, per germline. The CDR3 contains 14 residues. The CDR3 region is CASSLGPLQGDYTF. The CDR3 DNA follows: TGTGCCAGCAGCTTAGGGCCCTTACAGGGGGACTACACCTTC.

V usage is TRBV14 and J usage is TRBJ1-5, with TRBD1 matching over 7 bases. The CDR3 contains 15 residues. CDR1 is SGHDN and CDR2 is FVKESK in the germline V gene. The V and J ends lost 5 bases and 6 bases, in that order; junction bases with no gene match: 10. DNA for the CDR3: TGTGCCAGCAGCGCTGGGACAGCCGGAGCTCAGCCCCAGCATTTT. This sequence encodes CASSAGTAGAQPQHF.

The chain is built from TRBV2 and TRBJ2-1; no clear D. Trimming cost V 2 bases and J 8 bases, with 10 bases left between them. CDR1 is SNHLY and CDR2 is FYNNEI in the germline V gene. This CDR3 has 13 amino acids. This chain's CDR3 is CASSESEADEQFF. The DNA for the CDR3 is TGTGCCAGCAGTGAAAGCGAGGCGGATGAGCAGTTCTTC.

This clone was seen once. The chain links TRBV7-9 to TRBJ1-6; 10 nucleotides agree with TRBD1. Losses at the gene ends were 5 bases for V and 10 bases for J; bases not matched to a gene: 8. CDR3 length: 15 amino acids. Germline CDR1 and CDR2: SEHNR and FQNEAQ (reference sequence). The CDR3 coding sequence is TGTGCCAGCAGCGGACAGGGGGTTTTAACGTCACCCCTCCACTTT. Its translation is CASSGQGVLTSPLHF.

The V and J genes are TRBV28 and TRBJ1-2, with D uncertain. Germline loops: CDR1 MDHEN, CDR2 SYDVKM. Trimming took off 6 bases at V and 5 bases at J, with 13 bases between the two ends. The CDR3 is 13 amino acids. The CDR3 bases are TGTGCCAGCAGGGAGCCCCCCTTGTATGGCTACACCTTC. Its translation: CASREPPLYGYTF.

CDR3 region: CASSSWDRPYEQYF. CDR3 DNA: TGTGCCAGCAGCTCATGGGACAGACCCTACGAGCAGTACTTC. The chain uses TRBV5-4 and TRBJ2-7; 7 bases are a match to TRBD1. Per germline, CDR1 SGHNT and CDR2 YYREEE (reference sequence). The CDR3 spans 14 residues. Losses at the gene ends were 3 bases for V and 2 bases for J; bases not matched to a gene: 5.

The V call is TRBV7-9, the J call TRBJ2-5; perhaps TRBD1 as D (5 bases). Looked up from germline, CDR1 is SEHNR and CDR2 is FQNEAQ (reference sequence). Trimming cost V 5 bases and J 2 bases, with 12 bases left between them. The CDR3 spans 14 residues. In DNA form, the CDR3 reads TGTGCCAGCAGCCCCAAGGGGCTACAAGAGACCCAGTACTTC. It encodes CASSPKGLQETQYF.

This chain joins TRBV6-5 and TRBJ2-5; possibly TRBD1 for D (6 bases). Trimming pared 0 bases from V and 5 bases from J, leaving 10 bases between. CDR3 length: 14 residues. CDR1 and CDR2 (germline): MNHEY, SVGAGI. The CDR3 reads CASSYSRGTETQYF. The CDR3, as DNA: TGTGCCAGCAGTTACTCTAGGGGGACGGAGACCCAGTACTTC.

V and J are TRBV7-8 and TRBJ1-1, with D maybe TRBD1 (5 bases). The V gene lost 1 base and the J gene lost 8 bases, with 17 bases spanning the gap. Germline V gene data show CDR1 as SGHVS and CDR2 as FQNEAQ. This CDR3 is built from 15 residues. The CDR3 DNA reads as TGTGCCAGCAGCTTAGTGAGTGGGGGGATCGGCGAAGCTTTCTTT. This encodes CASSLVSGGIGEAFF.

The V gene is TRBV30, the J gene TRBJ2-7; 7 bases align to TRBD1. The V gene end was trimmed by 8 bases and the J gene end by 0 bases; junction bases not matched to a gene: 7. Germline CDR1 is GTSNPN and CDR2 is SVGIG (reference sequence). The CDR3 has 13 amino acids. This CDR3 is CAGLRDSSYEQYV. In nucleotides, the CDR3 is TGTGCCGGCCTAAGGGACAGCTCCTACGAGCAGTACGTC.

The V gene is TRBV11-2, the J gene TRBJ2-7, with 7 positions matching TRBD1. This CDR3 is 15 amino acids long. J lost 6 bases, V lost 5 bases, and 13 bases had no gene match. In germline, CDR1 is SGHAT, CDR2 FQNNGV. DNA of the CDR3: TGTGCCAGCAGCCGACACACAGGGGTATCCGTCGAGCAGTACTTC. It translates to CASSRHTGVSVEQYF.

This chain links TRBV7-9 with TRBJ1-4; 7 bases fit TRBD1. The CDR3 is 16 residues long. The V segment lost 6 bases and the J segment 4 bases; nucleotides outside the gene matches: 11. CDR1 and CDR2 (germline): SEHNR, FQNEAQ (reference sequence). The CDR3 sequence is CASRPGQKPFNEKLFF. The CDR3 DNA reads TGTGCCAGCAGACCGGGACAGAAGCCCTTTAATGAAAAACTGTTTTTT. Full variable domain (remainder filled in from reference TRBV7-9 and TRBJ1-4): DTGVSQNPRHKITKRGQNVTFRCDPISEHNRLYWYRQTLGQGPEFLTYFQNEAQLEKSRLLSDRFSAERPKGSFSTLEIQRTEQGDSAMYLCASRPGQKPFNEKLFFGSGTQLSVL.

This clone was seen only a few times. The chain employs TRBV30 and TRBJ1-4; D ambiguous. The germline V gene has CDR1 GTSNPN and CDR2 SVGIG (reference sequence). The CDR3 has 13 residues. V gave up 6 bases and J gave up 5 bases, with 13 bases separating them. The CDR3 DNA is TGTGCCTGCGCCCCGGGGTCCAATGAAAAACTGTTTTTT. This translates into CACAPGSNEKLFF.

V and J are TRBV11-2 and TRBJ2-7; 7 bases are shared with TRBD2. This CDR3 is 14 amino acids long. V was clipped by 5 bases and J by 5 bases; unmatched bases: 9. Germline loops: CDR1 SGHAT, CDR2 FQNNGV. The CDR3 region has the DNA TGTGCCAGCAGCCGGGGGGACTCCCCCAACGAGCAGTACGTC. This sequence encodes CASSRGDSPNEQYV.